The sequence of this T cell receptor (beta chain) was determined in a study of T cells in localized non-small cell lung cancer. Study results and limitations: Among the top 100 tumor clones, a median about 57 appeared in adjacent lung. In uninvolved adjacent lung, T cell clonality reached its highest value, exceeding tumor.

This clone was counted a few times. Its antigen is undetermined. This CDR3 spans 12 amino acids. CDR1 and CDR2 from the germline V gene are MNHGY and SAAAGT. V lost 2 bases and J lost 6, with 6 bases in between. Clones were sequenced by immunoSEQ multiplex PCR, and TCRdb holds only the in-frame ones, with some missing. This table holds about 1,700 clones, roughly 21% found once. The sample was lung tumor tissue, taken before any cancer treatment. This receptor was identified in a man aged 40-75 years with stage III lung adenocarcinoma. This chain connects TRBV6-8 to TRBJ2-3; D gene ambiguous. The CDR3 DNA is TGTGCCAGCAGTTACGGACGTGATACGCAGTATTTT. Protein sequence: CASSYGRDTQYF.